This TCR beta chain originates from a study of T cells in Graves' hyperthyroidism and ophthalmopathy. Notes on the study in general: The model predicted ophthalmopathy a median around seven months before onset. Blood also carried most thyroid clonotypes expanded above 0.001.

The length of the CDR3 is 13 residues. Germline V gene lookup returns CDR1 MNHNS and CDR2 SASEGT. Between the trimmed V and J ends, which lost 7 bases and 0 bases, there was a span of 9 bases. This clonotype was seen many times. What it recognizes is unknown. Criteria for exclusion of patients were uncontrolled infection, other autoimmune disease, pregnancy or lactation. From 10 ml of fresh peripheral blood, PBMCs were isolated. The CDR3 regions of TCR beta were amplified from RNA transcripts. RT-PCR in the first round (using the HTBI primer set) targeted the TCR CDR3. TCRdb processed the multiplex PCR reads anew with MiXCR; each CDR3 protein has one entry. The table records around 420,000 distinct CDR3 sequences, about a sixth of them present only once.

This rearrangement joins TRBV6-1 to TRBJ2-5; D is tentatively TRBD1 or TRBD2 (6 bases each). The receptor's source is a woman younger than 30 with Graves' hyperthyroidism. The sample taken for sequencing was blood. The CDR3 DNA reads as TGTGCCAGCATAAGGGGGGACCAAGAGACCCAGTACTTC. Its translation is CASIRGDQETQYF.